This T cell receptor beta chain comes out of a study of PD-1 blockade in classical Hodgkin lymphoma. CDR3 size: 15 residues. Germline lookup yields CDR1 SEHNR and CDR2 FQNEAQ (reference sequence). V shed 5 bases, J shed 5 bases, and the junction held 10 bases outside the gene matches. Some clones are missing from TCRdb's copy, which holds only in-frame ones; the method was immunoSEQ multiplex PCR. Of 25,000 to 35,000 clones in the sample, 60% to 85% were seen once. Each patient relapsed following autologous stem cell transplantation, and prior brentuximab vedotin exposure differed. Points on this clone: Antigen unknown.

Overall study results and limits: Newly diagnosed patients had diversity similar to the baseline diversity of complete responders. The study reported lower baseline TCR diversity in newly diagnosed patients than in healthy donors. CD4+ TCR diversity rose significantly by C4D1, and CD8+ TCR diversity did not.

The receptor's source is a human donor with classical Hodgkin lymphoma. This sequence joins TRBV7-9 and TRBJ2-5; 8 nucleotides line up with TRBD1. The material sequenced was peripheral blood mononuclear cells (PBMCs), taken before the second cycle of nivolumab. This CDR3 reads CASSEDRGQRETQYF. The DNA for the CDR3 is TGTGCCAGCAGCGAAGACAGGGGCCAGAGGGAGACCCAGTACTTC.